What follows are 27 T cell receptor beta chains derived from one specimen sequenced in a study of blood T cell repertoires in COVID-19. Assay used: immunoSEQ multiplex PCR; TCRdb lists only in-frame clones, some missing. The repertoire consists of hundreds of thousands of clones, with 85% to 90% occurring once and the leading ten covering roughly 2.3%. Sequencing was carried out using PBMCs or T cells enriched from blood (not recorded which). These receptors were collected from a young woman who had recovered from COVID-19.

V usage is TRBV5-6 and J usage is TRBJ2-5, with TRBD1 matching 9 bases. Germline V lookup: CDR1 SGHDT, CDR2 YYEEEE. The CDR3 is 13 amino acids. The V segment lost 6 bases and the J segment 4 bases; nucleotides outside the gene matches: 4. The CDR3 nucleotides read TGTGCCAGCACCCGGACAGGGGCAGAGACCCAGTACTTC. It is translated as CASTRTGAETQYF.

The CDR3 coding sequence is TGTGCCAGCAGCTTCTTTACAGGGATGAACACTGAAGCTTTCTTT. Translated: CASSFFTGMNTEAFF. The J gene is TRBJ1-1, the V gene TRBV11-2, with D perhaps TRBD1 (6 bases). Trimming stripped 3 bases from V and 0 bases from J, with 11 bases between. The germline V gene has CDR1 SGHAT and CDR2 FQNNGV. CDR3 length equals 15 residues. The entire variable domain, with the rest obtained from reference TRBV11-2 and TRBJ1-1, is as follows: EAGVAQSPRYKIIEKRQSVAFWCNPISGHATLYWYQQILGQGPKLLIQFQNNGVVDDSQLPKDRFSAERLKGVDSTLKIQPAKLEDSAVYLCASSFFTGMNTEAFFGQGTRLTVV.

This clone was seen a few times. The rearrangement joins TRBV11-2 to TRBJ1-1, with D uncertain. The germline V and J ends were trimmed by 5 bases and 6 bases, with 10 bases remaining between them. Germline V lookup: CDR1 SGHAT, CDR2 FQNNGV. CDR3 length: 12 residues. CDR3 loop: CASSQVRSEAFF. The CDR3 DNA reads as TGTGCCAGCAGCCAGGTCAGGTCTGAAGCTTTCTTT.

This chain connects TRBV28 to TRBJ1-5, with no clear D. The CDR3 covers 13 residues. Between the trimmed V and J ends, which lost 4 bases and 4 bases, there was a span of 8 bases. Germline CDR1 and CDR2: MDHEN and SYDVKM. CDR3 sequence: CASSSGSNQPQHF. CDR3 sequence (DNA): TGTGCCAGCAGTTCCGGGAGTAATCAGCCCCAGCATTTT.

The V and J genes are TRBV28 and TRBJ1-6; the D is unclear. Germline assignment: CDR1 MDHEN and CDR2 SYDVKM. The CDR3 has 14 residues. The V gene lost 3 bases and the J gene lost 14 bases, with 17 bases spanning the gap. CDR3 protein: CASSLSQTFRTLHF. CDR3 nucleotides: TGTGCCAGCAGTTTGAGTCAGACTTTTCGGACCCTCCACTTT.

The V gene is TRBV29-1, the J gene TRBJ2-1, with TRBD2 matching 12 bases. The CDR3 sequence is 13 residues long. V shed 7 bases and J 4 bases; nucleotides not matched to a gene: 2. Germline-derived CDR1 and CDR2 are SQVTM and ANQGSEA. The CDR3 spells CSATSGGYNEQFF. The CDR3 coding sequence is TGCAGCGCCACTAGCGGGGGGTACAATGAGCAGTTCTTC.

The chain combines TRBV7-9 with TRBJ2-5; 12 bases map to TRBD2. The CDR3 is 14 residues long. Trimming removed 5 bases from V and 5 bases from J; junction bases left unmatched: 3. Germline V CDR1 and CDR2: SEHNR, FQNEAQ (reference sequence). The CDR3 region has the DNA TGTGCCAGCAGCCGACTAGCGGGGGCGGAGACCCAGTACTTC. The encoded protein is CASSRLAGAETQYF.

V is TRBV19 and J is TRBJ2-4; a possible D gene is TRBD1 (6 bases). There are 18 residues in the CDR3. Trimming removed 0 bases at V and 0 bases at J, with 15 bases between. Germline V gene lookup returns CDR1 LNHDA and CDR2 SQIVND (reference sequence). CDR3: CASSIDPVGRGAKNIQYF. CDR3 nucleotides: TGTGCCAGTAGTATAGATCCGGTAGGCAGGGGAGCCAAAAACATTCAGTACTTC.

The gene calls are TRBV18 and TRBJ1-4; maybe TRBD1 (5 bases). The length of the CDR3 is 15 residues. Trimming removed 0 bases at V and 8 bases at J, with 13 bases between. CDR1 is KGHSH, CDR2 LQKENI, per germline. The CDR3 loop reads CASSPPQGEREKLFF. CDR3 nucleotide sequence: TGTGCCAGCTCACCACCTCAGGGTGAAAGAGAAAAACTGTTTTTT.

The V and J genes are TRBV6-5 and TRBJ1-2, with D perhaps matching TRBD1 (6 bases). Trimming left V 6 bases short and J 4 bases short, with 12 bases between. Germline V gene sequence: CDR1 MNHEY, CDR2 SVGAGI. This CDR3 is built from 13 residues. DNA for the CDR3: TGTGCCAGCAGCCGTACAGGGACCTATGGCTACACCTTC. Its protein is CASSRTGTYGYTF.

The chain employs TRBV6-5 and TRBJ1-2; unclear D gene. Germline lookup yields CDR1 MNHEY and CDR2 SVGAGI. The CDR3 has 15 residues. V shed 0 bases and J shed 6 bases, with 14 bases lying between them. CDR3 in DNA: TGTGCCAGCAGTTACTCGCGGGCCTACCCCAATGGCTACACCTTC. Encoded protein: CASSYSRAYPNGYTF.

The rearrangement links TRBV7-9 to TRBJ2-5; the match to TRBD2 covers 14 bases. V shed 4 bases and J 5 bases; nucleotides not matched to a gene: 6. The CDR3 sequence is 16 residues long. CDR1 is SEHNR, CDR2 FQNEAQ, per germline (reference sequence). The CDR3 here is CASSSRLAGGPETQYF. The CDR3, as DNA: TGTGCCAGCAGCTCGAGACTAGCGGGGGGGCCTGAGACCCAGTACTTC.

This CDR3 reads CASSLISGAHGYTF. As DNA, the CDR3 is TGTGCCAGCAGCTTAATTTCAGGGGCCCATGGCTACACCTTC. The V and J genes are TRBV9 and TRBJ1-2, with a weak D call TRBD1 (6 bases). V lost 4 bases to trimming and J lost 6 bases, with 16 bases between them. The CDR3 length is 14 residues. Looked up from germline, CDR1 is SGDLS and CDR2 is YYNGEE.

The chain recombines TRBV28 with TRBJ1-5; TRBD1 aligns across 7 bases. This CDR3 contains 13 residues. The germline gives CDR1 MDHEN, CDR2 SYDVKM. After removal of 3 bases from V and 11 bases from J, the junction contained 7 bases not matched to a gene. The CDR3 region has the DNA TGTGCCAGCAGTTTGTTCGGCCAGGGGGCCCAGCATTTT. It is translated as CASSLFGQGAQHF.

The genes are TRBV19 and TRBJ1-2; TRBD1 agrees at 7 bases. V shed 4 bases and J 2 bases; nucleotides not matched to a gene: 7. Germline V gene lookup returns CDR1 LNHDA and CDR2 SQIVND (reference sequence). CDR3 length: 15 amino acids. This chain's CDR3 is CASSNGQVVNYGYTF. The CDR3, as DNA: TGTGCCAGTAGTAACGGACAGGTGGTAAACTATGGCTACACCTTC.

In its sample, this clone was seen once. This rearrangement joins TRBV12-5 to TRBJ1-5; D is possibly TRBD1 (5 bases). V lost 3 bases, J lost 4 bases, and 10 bases lay in between. CDR1 LGHNT and CDR2 FRNRAP come from the germline V gene. The CDR3 runs 14 residues. The CDR3 spells CASGFRQTNQPQHF. Written as DNA, the CDR3 is TGTGCTAGTGGTTTTAGACAGACAAATCAGCCCCAGCATTTT.

The chain combines TRBV5-4 with TRBJ1-4; perhaps TRBD1 as D (6 bases). The CDR3 is 14 amino acids. Per the germline V gene, CDR1 is SGHNT and CDR2 is YYREEE (reference sequence). V shed 5 bases and J shed 8 bases, with 16 bases lying between them. The CDR3 DNA follows: TGTGCCAGCAGGTTCTGGGGGCTCGGAGAAAAACTGTTTTTT. It encodes CASRFWGLGEKLFF.

This chain uses TRBV3-1 (or the pseudogene TRBV3-2) with TRBJ2-3; 7 bases align to TRBD2. The CDR3 covers 16 residues. Germline-derived CDR1 and CDR2 are LGHDT and YNNKEL (reference sequence). Germline trimming cut 1 base from V and 3 bases from J; bases unmatched to any gene: 7. The CDR3 nucleotides are TGTGCCAGCAGCCAAGCCCTCAGGGAGGGGACAGATACGCAGTATTTT. Translating gives CASSQALREGTDTQYF.

V is TRBV10-3 and J is TRBJ1-2; weak D call: TRBD1 (6 bases). The CDR3 length is 13 residues. Per germline, CDR1 ENHRY and CDR2 SYGVKD. The ends were cut back, 3 bases at V and 8 bases at J, with 13 bases in the middle. The CDR3, as DNA: TGTGCCATCAGTGATCTGGGGGCGCTGGGCTACACCTTC. This sequence encodes CAISDLGALGYTF.

V and J are TRBV6-1 and TRBJ1-2; 10 bases fit TRBD1. CDR3 length equals 15 residues. Germline V gene data show CDR1 as MNHNS and CDR2 as SASEGT. J was trimmed by 3 bases and V by 1 base; bases with no gene match: 2. CDR3: CASSEETGGDYGYTF. CDR3 DNA: TGTGCCAGCAGTGAAGAGACAGGGGGCGACTATGGCTACACCTTC.

The rearrangement joins TRBV6-5 to TRBJ1-2; no clear D. Germline CDR1 is MNHEY and CDR2 is SVGAGI. This CDR3 has 11 residues. Trimming removed 10 bases at V and 4 bases at J, with 10 bases between. The CDR3 DNA follows: TGTGCCACCGGTGGTGGCTATGGCTACACCTTC. Encoded protein: CATGGGYGYTF.

The chain employs TRBV28 and TRBJ2-1; 10 bases are a match to TRBD1. Germline loops: CDR1 MDHEN, CDR2 SYDVKM. This CDR3 spans 16 amino acids. The J segment lost 7 bases and the V segment lost 8 bases, leaving 14 bases of the junction unmatched. CDR3 protein: CASHLLPGQGRNEQFF. In nucleotides, the CDR3 is TGTGCCAGCCACCTCTTACCGGGACAGGGGAGGAATGAGCAGTTCTTC.

The genes are TRBV29-1 and TRBJ2-5; the match to TRBD1 covers 8 bases. The length of the CDR3 is 13 residues. CDR1 and CDR2 from the germline V gene are SQVTM and ANQGSEA. The V and J ends lost 6 bases and 5 bases, in that order; junction bases with no gene match: 8. CDR3 sequence (DNA): TGCAGCGTCCGGGACAGGAAGAAGGAGACCCAGTACTTC. Translated: CSVRDRKKETQYF.

The V and J genes are TRBV11-1 and TRBJ2-7, with D unresolved. V was cut by 10 bases and J by 7 bases, with 14 bases left in between. CDR3 size: 11 residues. Looked up from germline, CDR1 is SGHAT and CDR2 is FQDESV (reference sequence). The DNA of the CDR3 is TGTGCCACCAAACTTGGTGAGGAGCAGTACTTC. Translating it yields CATKLGEEQYF.

The V and J genes are TRBV5-5 and TRBJ1-5; possibly TRBD1 for D (6 bases). Trimming pared 0 bases from V and 3 bases from J, leaving 13 bases between. The CDR3 sequence is 16 residues long. Looked up from germline, CDR1 is SGHKS and CDR2 is YYEKEE (reference sequence). The CDR3 loop is CASSLEYRTVNQPQHF. The CDR3, as DNA: TGTGCCAGCAGCTTGGAATATCGGACAGTCAATCAGCCCCAGCATTTT.

The chain employs TRBV6-5 and TRBJ1-1; 9 nucleotides align to TRBD1. Germline V lookup: CDR1 MNHEY, CDR2 SVGAGI. This CDR3 has 14 amino acids. V dropped 4 bases and J dropped 6; count of bases not matched to a gene: 6. The CDR3 nucleotides are TGTGCCAGCAGTTTGGGGACAGGGCCCGCTGAAGCTTTCTTT. Protein product: CASSLGTGPAEAFF.

This clone was counted once. J is TRBJ1-2 and V is TRBV28; 7 bases are shared with TRBD1. This CDR3 contains 16 residues. J gave up 3 bases and V 3 bases, and 10 bases lay outside the gene matches. The germline CDR1 and CDR2 sequences are MDHEN and SYDVKM. CDR3 coding DNA: TGTGCCAGCAGTTTTAGGAAGGGGGCGCTGCACTATGGCTACACCTTC. Translation: CASSFRKGALHYGYTF.